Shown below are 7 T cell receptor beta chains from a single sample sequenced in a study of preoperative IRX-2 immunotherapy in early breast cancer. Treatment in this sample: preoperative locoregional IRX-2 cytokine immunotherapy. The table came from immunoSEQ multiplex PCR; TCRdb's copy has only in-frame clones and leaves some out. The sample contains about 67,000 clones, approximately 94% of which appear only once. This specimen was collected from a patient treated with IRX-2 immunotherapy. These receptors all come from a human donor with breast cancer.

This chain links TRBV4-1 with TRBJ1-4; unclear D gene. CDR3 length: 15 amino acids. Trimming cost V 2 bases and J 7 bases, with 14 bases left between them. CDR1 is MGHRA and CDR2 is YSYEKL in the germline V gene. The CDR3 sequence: CASSQPMYRGEKLFF. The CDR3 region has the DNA TGCGCCAGCAGCCAACCCATGTACCGGGGTGAAAAACTGTTTTTT.

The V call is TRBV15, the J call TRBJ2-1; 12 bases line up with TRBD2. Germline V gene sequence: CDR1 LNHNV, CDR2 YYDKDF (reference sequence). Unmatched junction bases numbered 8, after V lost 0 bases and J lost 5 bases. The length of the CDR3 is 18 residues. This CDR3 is CATSRDFTSGRRNNEQFF. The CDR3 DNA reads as TGTGCCACCAGCAGAGATTTTACTAGCGGGAGGAGGAACAATGAGCAGTTCTTC.

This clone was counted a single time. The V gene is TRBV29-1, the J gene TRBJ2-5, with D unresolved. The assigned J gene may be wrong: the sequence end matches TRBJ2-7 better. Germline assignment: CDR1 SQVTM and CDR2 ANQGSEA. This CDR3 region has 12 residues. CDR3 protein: CSVGTPSYEQYF. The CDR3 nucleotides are TGCAGCGTTGGGACGCCTTCCTACGAGCAGTACTTC.

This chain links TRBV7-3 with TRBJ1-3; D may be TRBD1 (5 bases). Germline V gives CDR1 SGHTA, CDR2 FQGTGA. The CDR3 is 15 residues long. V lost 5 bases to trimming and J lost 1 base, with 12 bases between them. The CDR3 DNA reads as TGTGCCAGCAGCCACCCCGGGGGGTCTGGAAACACCATATATTTT. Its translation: CASSHPGGSGNTIYF.

The chain's CDR3 is CSVGLANYEQYF. In nucleotides, the CDR3 is TGCAGCGTTGGACTAGCGAACTACGAGCAGTACTTC. The chain carries TRBV29-1 and TRBJ2-7; TRBD2 aligns across 8 bases. V gave up 4 bases and J gave up 3 bases; unmatched junction bases: 2. The CDR3 sequence is 12 residues long. Germline lookup yields CDR1 SQVTM and CDR2 ANQGSEA.

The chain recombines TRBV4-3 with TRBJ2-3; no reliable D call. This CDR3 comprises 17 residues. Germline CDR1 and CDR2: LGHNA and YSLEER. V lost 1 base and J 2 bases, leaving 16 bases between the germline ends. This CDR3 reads CASSQGYPQIPTDTQYF. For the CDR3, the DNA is TGCGCCAGCAGCCAAGGCTACCCGCAAATTCCCACAGATACGCAGTATTTT.

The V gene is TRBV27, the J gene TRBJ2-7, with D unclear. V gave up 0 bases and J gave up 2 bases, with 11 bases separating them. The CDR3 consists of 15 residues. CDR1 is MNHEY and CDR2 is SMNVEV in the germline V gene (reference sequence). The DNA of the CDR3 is TGTGCCAGCAGTTTATCTGGGGTCCCCACCTACGAGCAGTACTTC. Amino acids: CASSLSGVPTYEQYF.